Sequencing of this TCR beta chain was carried out in a study of regulatory T cells in long-lasting Graves disease. General observations from the study: When disease was persistent, TRBV28, TRBJ1-2 and TRBJ2-5 were the favored segments.

Time point in this sample: newly diagnosed GD, antithyroid drugs for less than 3 months. Preparation of the TCR library used RNA extracted from PBMCs. This clonotype was seen ten or more times. What it binds is not known. Arm-PCR with iRepertoire HTBI primers amplified the CDR3 regions for these TCR beta libraries. MiXCR was run by TCRdb on the multiplex PCR reads, yielding one entry per CDR3 protein. Among roughly 560,000 distinct CDR3 sequences listed, about 16% were seen once. V was cut by 0 bases and J by 0 bases, with 9 bases left in between. Germline loops: CDR1 SGHAT, CDR2 FQNNGV. The CDR3 spans 17 residues. This sample was shared with a second study, whose subject was T cells in Graves' hyperthyroidism and ophthalmopathy. That publication notes: In the blood, most expanded thyroid clonotypes above 0.001 appeared as well.

The TCR sequence derives from a woman aged 35-65 years with Graves disease. This specimen was peripheral blood mononuclear cells (PBMCs), taken at new diagnosis, from a patient treated with antithyroid drugs. The chain recombines TRBV11-2 with TRBJ1-6; D is unclear. The CDR3 loop is CASSLDLTSSYNSPLHF. The DNA for the CDR3 is TGTGCCAGCAGCTTAGATCTTACCAGCTCCTATAATTCACCCCTCCACTTT.